This T cell receptor beta chain was retrieved from a study of blood T cell repertoires in COVID-19. Across the whole study: The United States, Italy and Spain supplied acute and convalescent COVID-19 samples. Sources were T cells, B-cell-depleted T cells, or PBMCs; the material itself was cDNA or gDNA.

This clone was seen more than once but under ten times. In germline, CDR1 is SNHLY, CDR2 FYNNEI. This CDR3 contains 14 residues. The V gene lost 6 bases and the J gene lost 6 bases, with 14 bases spanning the gap. Authors' analysis steps: It was from reference gene primer amplification that nucleated cell counts were estimated. Libraries were prepared by immunoSEQ multiplex PCR; TCRdb keeps only in-frame clonotypes and omits some of them. V, J and clone size derive from that table, while D and trimming were established from the DNA sequence. This sample has some 120,000 clones, with about 86% found just once.

Sequencing input: peripheral blood. This clonotype was obtained from a man at least 80 years old with active or convalescent COVID-19. V usage is TRBV2 and J usage is TRBJ1-4; maybe TRBD1 (5 bases). CDR3 bases: TGTGCCAGCAGAGACTGGGGGAGGGATGAAAAACTGTTTTTT. The encoded protein is CASRDWGRDEKLFF. The whole variable domain, filled in from reference TRBV2 and TRBJ1-4, reads EPEVTQTPSHQVTQMGQEVILRCVPISNHLYFYWYRQILGQKVEFLVSFYNNEISEKSEIFDDQFSVERPDGSNFTLKIRSTKLEDSAMYFCASRDWGRDEKLFFGSGTQLSVL.